The 2 T cell receptor beta chains given below trace back to one sample, sequenced in a study of T cells in Graves' hyperthyroidism and ophthalmopathy. Amplification targeted TCR beta CDR3 regions from RNA transcripts. In the first-round RT-PCR of the TCR CDR3, the HTBI primer set was used. TCRdb called the multiplex PCR reads again in MiXCR, with one record for every CDR3 protein. The table has 500,000 to 750,000 distinct CDR3 sequences, more than 15% seen once. The sample was blood. These receptors originate from a young woman with Graves' hyperthyroidism.

In this sample, this clonotype turned up a few times. The chain joins TRBV7-9 to TRBJ2-2; possibly TRBD1 for D (6 bases). Between the trimmed V and J ends, which lost 5 bases and 6 bases, there was a span of 13 bases. CDR1 SEHNR and CDR2 FQNEAQ come from the germline V gene (reference sequence). The length of the CDR3 is 14 residues. CDR3: CASSHEYRAGELFF. CDR3 in DNA: TGTGCCAGCAGCCACGAATACAGGGCCGGGGAGCTGTTTTTT.

This clonotype has at least ten counts. The CDR3 is CSARLGGEVISEQFF. DNA for the CDR3: TGCAGTGCTAGATTGGGGGGAGAGGTTATAAGTGAGCAGTTCTTC. V usage is TRBV20-1 and J usage is TRBJ2-1; possible D gene TRBD2, 6 bases. V lost 2 bases to trimming and J lost 9 bases, with 20 bases between them. Germline V gives CDR1 DFQATT, CDR2 SNEGSKA (reference sequence). The CDR3 extends over 15 amino acids.